Below, 31 T cell receptor beta chains from the same sample are listed, as sequenced in a study of blood T cell repertoires in COVID-19. Sequencing used immunoSEQ multiplex PCR; TCRdb keeps in-frame clones, though not all of them. Of roughly 100,000 clones in the sample, 85% to 90% were seen once. The sequencing input was peripheral blood. The source of these receptors is a man in his fifties or sixties with acute or convalescent COVID-19.

This clone appeared once. DNA for the CDR3: TGTGCCAGCAGCCAAGAACCCCCAGGGCGTGGAGAGACCCAGTACTTC. Amino acids: CASSQEPPGRGETQYF. The chain uses TRBV4-2 and TRBJ2-5; perhaps TRBD1 as D (5 bases). CDR1 is LGHNA, CDR2 YNFKEQ, per germline. CDR3 size: 16 residues. The ends were cut back, 0 bases at V and 4 bases at J, with 15 bases in the middle.

This clone has only one observation. The CDR3 bases are TGTGCCAGCAGCACCGGGACAAGGAATGGCTACACCTTC. As protein: CASSTGTRNGYTF. The rearrangement links TRBV5-4 to TRBJ1-2, with D possibly TRBD1 on 6 matching bases. The CDR3 is made up of 13 amino acids. The ends were cut back, 4 bases at V and 6 bases at J, with 13 bases in the middle. The germline CDR1 and CDR2 sequences are SGHNT and YYREEE (reference sequence).

V and J are TRBV5-1 and TRBJ2-7, with 9 bases aligning to TRBD1. V lost 3 bases and J lost 5; bases outside the gene matches: 0. The CDR3 has 12 amino acids. Per germline, CDR1 SGHRS and CDR2 YFSETQ. The CDR3, as DNA: TGCGCCAGCAGCTGGACAGGGGACGAGCAGTACTTC. It is translated as CASSWTGDEQYF.

The chain couples TRBV5-5 to TRBJ2-5, with 7 bases aligning to TRBD1. Germline V gene sequence: CDR1 SGHKS, CDR2 YYEKEE (reference sequence). Trimming cost V 3 bases and J 4 bases; bases outside gene matches: 9. There are 15 residues in the CDR3. The CDR3 DNA follows: TGTGCCAGCAGCTCCCAGACAGGGCTGGGAGAGACCCAGTACTTC. It specifies CASSSQTGLGETQYF.

The chain uses TRBV9 and TRBJ2-1; D possibly corresponds to TRBD2 (6 bases). The CDR3 is 15 amino acids. Trimming cost V 4 bases and J 7 bases, with 18 bases left between them. Germline CDR1 is SGDLS and CDR2 is YYNGEE. The CDR3 region has the DNA TGTGCCAGCAGCTCTTCGGGGGTGCCTGGTAATGAGCAGTTCTTC. Its translation is CASSSSGVPGNEQFF.

V and J are TRBV28 and TRBJ2-5; maybe TRBD1 (5 bases). The CDR3 spans 13 residues. Germline assignment: CDR1 MDHEN and CDR2 SYDVKM. V shed 5 bases and J shed 5 bases, with 12 bases lying between them. The CDR3 here is CASSLDSYETQYF. The CDR3 DNA reads as TGTGCCAGCAGTCTCGACAGTTATGAGACCCAGTACTTC.

The genes are TRBV5-1 and TRBJ1-3; D is ambiguous. The CDR3 runs to 20 residues. V was cut by 0 bases and J by 0 bases, with 22 bases left in between. CDR1 and CDR2 (germline): SGHRS, YFSETQ. The CDR3 region is CASSLALSANEGYSGNTIYF. The CDR3 DNA follows: TGCGCCAGCAGCTTGGCCCTTAGTGCAAACGAGGGTTACTCTGGAAACACCATATATTTT.

The chain has TRBV18 and TRBJ1-2; possible D gene TRBD1, 6 bases. Trimming removed 0 bases from V and 2 bases from J, with 13 bases in between. Germline V gene lookup returns CDR1 KGHSH and CDR2 LQKENI. The CDR3 loop spans 16 amino acids. The CDR3 DNA reads as TGTGCCAGCTCACCACCTTGGAAGGGGGGGAACTATGGCTACACCTTC. This sequence encodes CASSPPWKGGNYGYTF.

The J gene is TRBJ2-7, the V gene TRBV20-1; TRBD2 is a possible D gene (7 bases). V dropped 3 bases and J dropped 6 bases, with 18 bases sitting between them. CDR1 and CDR2 (germline): DFQATT, SNEGSKA (reference sequence). This CDR3 has 14 residues. In DNA, the CDR3 is TGCAGTGCTAGTAAGGGGGGGGGCCGTCGCGAGCAGTACTTC. It translates to CSASKGGGRREQYF.

V and J are TRBV5-4 and TRBJ2-7; tentatively, D is TRBD2 (5 bases). This CDR3 contains 11 residues. Looked up from germline, CDR1 is SGHNT and CDR2 is YYREEE (reference sequence). V lost 2 bases and J 6 bases, leaving 6 bases between the germline ends. CDR3 DNA sequence: TGTGCCAGCAGCTTAGAGGGCGAGCAGTACTTC. This gives the protein CASSLEGEQYF.

The V gene is TRBV9, the J gene TRBJ1-2; no clear D. Germline V gene data show CDR1 as SGDLS and CDR2 as YYNGEE. CDR3 size: 13 residues. V lost 3 bases to trimming and J lost 3 bases, with 9 bases between them. The CDR3: CASSAGRDYGYTF. CDR3 sequence (DNA): TGTGCCAGCAGCGCTGGCCGTGACTATGGCTACACCTTC.

This sequence joins TRBV27 and TRBJ2-2, with 8 bases lining up with TRBD1. Germline V gene sequence: CDR1 MNHEY, CDR2 SMNVEV (reference sequence). This CDR3 comprises 15 residues. The V segment lost 4 bases and the J segment 6 bases; nucleotides outside the gene matches: 7. The CDR3: CASSSTGGFAGELFF. The CDR3 DNA is TGTGCCAGCAGTTCCACAGGGGGTTTCGCCGGGGAGCTGTTTTTT.

The V and J genes are TRBV21-1 and TRBJ1-1. TRBV21-1 is described as a pseudogene. CDR3 size: 15 residues. The CDR3 loop is CASSKGSAMNTEAFF. The CDR3 DNA reads TGTGCCAGCAGCAAAGGATCCGCGATGAACACTGAAGCTTTCTTT.

The chain uses TRBV10-1 and TRBJ1-2, with a possible D match to TRBD1 (6 bases). The length of the CDR3 is 12 residues. Trimming stripped 11 bases from V and 0 bases from J, with 10 bases between. CDR1 is WNHNN and CDR2 is SYGVQD in the germline V gene (reference sequence). CDR3 sequence reads: CAQRGTNYGYTF. The CDR3 DNA reads TGCGCCCAGAGGGGGACTAACTATGGCTACACCTTC.

CDR3: CAISELAGGSRSYEQYF. The CDR3 region has the DNA TGTGCCATCAGTGAACTAGCGGGGGGATCACGCTCCTACGAGCAGTACTTC. The chain employs TRBV10-3 and TRBJ2-7, with 12 bases matching TRBD2. Germline V CDR1 and CDR2: ENHRY, SYGVKD. This CDR3 contains 17 residues. V trimming: 3 bases; J trimming: 0 bases; junction bases outside the gene matches: 6.

The J gene is TRBJ1-1, the V gene TRBV28; no reliable D call. Per the germline V gene, CDR1 is MDHEN and CDR2 is SYDVKM. With 4 bases removed from V and 7 bases from J, the gap between germline ends came to 4 bases. The CDR3 runs 10 residues. As DNA, the CDR3 is TGTGCCAGCAGTTCCAGTGAAGCTTTCTTT. Translating gives CASSSSEAFF.

The CDR3 DNA sequence: TGTGCCAGCAGCCGGGTCCCCAGGGTACAAGAGACCCAGTACTTC. Encoded protein: CASSRVPRVQETQYF. The V call is TRBV7-9, the J call TRBJ2-5; a weak D match, TRBD1 (5 bases). CDR3 size: 15 residues. The germline gives CDR1 SEHNR, CDR2 FQNEAQ (reference sequence). V was cut by 5 bases and J by 2 bases, with 15 bases left in between.

This clone appeared once. The chain combines TRBV21-1 with TRBJ2-6; no DNA check was done on the table's D call, TRBD1. TRBV21-1 is an annotated pseudogene. The CDR3 is made up of 17 amino acids. The CDR3 sequence: CASSNGEGGPGANVLTF. For the CDR3, the DNA is TGTGCCAGCAGCAATGGTGAAGGGGGCCCTGGGGCCAACGTCCTGACTTTC.

The sample holds a few counts of this clone. The chain combines TRBV16 with TRBJ2-5; 12 positions agree with TRBD2. The CDR3 has 18 amino acids. The germline V gene has CDR1 KGHSY and CDR2 FQNENV. Trimming cost V 2 bases and J 4 bases; bases outside gene matches: 11. The CDR3 DNA sequence: TGTGCCAGCAGCCAAATCCTCGCGACTAGCGGGAGAAGAGAGACCCAGTACTTC. Translation gives CASSQILATSGRRETQYF.

The rearrangement uses TRBV11-2 and TRBJ1-6; D ambiguous. The germline V gene encodes CDR1 SGHAT and CDR2 FQNNGV. Trimming left V 4 bases short and J 9 bases short, with 10 bases between. The CDR3 totals 13 residues. The CDR3 protein is CASSWEGASPLHF. The CDR3 bases are TGTGCCAGCAGCTGGGAGGGAGCTTCACCCCTCCACTTT. The variable domain in full, completed from reference TRBV11-2 and TRBJ1-6, reads EAGVAQSPRYKIIEKRQSVAFWCNPISGHATLYWYQQILGQGPKLLIQFQNNGVVDDSQLPKDRFSAERLKGVDSTLKIQPAKLEDSAVYLCASSWEGASPLHFGNGTRLTVT.

In this sample, this clone turned up once. The chain recombines TRBV7-9 with TRBJ2-7, with D maybe TRBD2 (6 bases). Trimming cost V 3 bases and J 2 bases, with 17 bases left between them. The germline CDR1 and CDR2 sequences are SEHNR and FQNEAQ (reference sequence). This CDR3 has 16 amino acids. CDR3 loop: CASSFTVRTNTYEQYF. CDR3 nucleotide sequence: TGTGCCAGCAGCTTTACCGTTAGGACTAACACCTACGAGCAGTACTTC.

This chain uses TRBV28 with TRBJ1-1, with unresolved D. Germline-derived CDR1 and CDR2 are MDHEN and SYDVKM. This CDR3 comprises 11 residues. V was shortened by 7 bases and J by 3 bases, with 6 bases between the two germline ends. CDR3 sequence (DNA): TGTGCCAGCACTACGTACACTGAAGCTTTCTTT. This translates into CASTTYTEAFF.

The chain has TRBV12-3 or TRBV12-4 and TRBJ2-3; D is undetermined. There are 13 residues in the CDR3. Between the trimmed V and J ends, which lost 6 bases and 3 bases, there was a span of 10 bases. In DNA form, the CDR3 reads TGTGCCAGCAGAACTACCGGGACAGATACGCAGTATTTT. Translation gives CASRTTGTDTQYF.

The rearrangement uses TRBV11-3 and TRBJ2-1, with 8 bases identical to TRBD1. With 1 base clipped from V and 3 bases from J, the junction kept 2 bases outside the gene matches. Germline assignment: CDR1 SGHNT and CDR2 YENEEA. The CDR3 is 15 residues long. CDR3: CASSLGQGIYNEQFF. In DNA form, the CDR3 reads TGTGCCAGCAGCTTAGGACAGGGGATCTACAATGAGCAGTTCTTC.

This clone was found once. This chain links TRBV7-3 with TRBJ2-1; the match to TRBD1 covers 8 bases. Germline CDR1 and CDR2: SGHTA and FQGTGA. J gave up 0 bases and V 4 bases, and 5 bases lay outside the gene matches. CDR3 length: 16 amino acids. DNA for the CDR3: TGTGCCAGCAGCTCAAAGACAGGGGCCTCCTACAATGAGCAGTTCTTC. Its protein product is CASSSKTGASYNEQFF.

This chain uses TRBV9 with TRBJ2-5; 8 bases are shared with TRBD1. Germline CDR1 is SGDLS and CDR2 is YYNGEE. With 0 bases clipped from V and 3 bases from J, the junction kept 4 bases outside the gene matches. The CDR3 runs 15 residues. CDR3 DNA: TGTGCCAGCAGCGTAGCCCCGACAGGGGAAGAGACCCAGTACTTC. It encodes CASSVAPTGEETQYF.

J is TRBJ2-5 and V is TRBV5-1; 11 positions agree with TRBD2. In germline, CDR1 is SGHRS, CDR2 YFSETQ. The CDR3 consists of 16 residues. The V segment lost 2 bases and the J segment 0 bases; nucleotides outside the gene matches: 3. CDR3 DNA sequence: TGCGCCAGCAGCTTCTTACTAGCGGGGGACCAAGAGACCCAGTACTTC. It encodes CASSFLLAGDQETQYF.

The chain recombines TRBV7-6 with TRBJ2-3; 7 bases line up with TRBD2. The germline gives CDR1 SGHVS, CDR2 FNYEAQ. This CDR3 comprises 15 residues. J gave up 2 bases and V 2 bases, and 4 bases lay outside the gene matches. The CDR3 nucleotides are TGTGCCAGCAGCTTATGGGGGGGAACCACAGATACGCAGTATTTT. Translated, it gives CASSLWGGTTDTQYF. Complete variable domain (other parts from reference TRBV7-6 and TRBJ2-3): GAGVSQSPRYKVTKRGQDVALRCDPISGHVSLYWYRQALGQGPEFLTYFNYEAQQDKSGLPNDRFSAERPEGSISTLTIQRTEQRDSAMYRCASSLWGGTTDTQYFGPGTRLTVL.

V and J are TRBV5-1 and TRBJ2-7, with D possibly matching TRBD1 (6 bases). The CDR3 runs 13 residues. The germline gives CDR1 SGHRS, CDR2 YFSETQ. V was cut by 4 bases and J by 5 bases, with 13 bases left in between. The CDR3 here is CASSRRTEHEQYF. The CDR3 DNA reads as TGCGCCAGCAGCCGGAGGACAGAGCACGAGCAGTACTTC.

V and J are TRBV27 and TRBJ2-2, with unresolved D. V dropped 3 bases and J dropped 1 base, with 3 bases sitting between them. This CDR3 has 13 residues. In germline, CDR1 is MNHEY, CDR2 SMNVEV (reference sequence). The CDR3 reads CASSFGNTGELFF. The CDR3 DNA sequence: TGTGCCAGCAGTTTCGGGAACACCGGGGAGCTGTTTTTT.

J is TRBJ2-7 and V is TRBV12-3 or TRBV12-4; D perhaps matches TRBD1 (6 bases). The CDR3 totals 13 residues. The ends were cut back, 6 bases at V and 5 bases at J, with 14 bases in the middle. DNA of the CDR3: TGTGCCAGCAGCGAAAACAGGGCCCACGAGCAGTACTTC. It codes for CASSENRAHEQYF.